The 13 T cell receptor beta chains below come from one sample, sequenced in a study of OX40 agonist ivuxolimab in advanced cancers. Clones were sequenced by immunoSEQ multiplex PCR, and TCRdb holds only the in-frame ones, with some missing. The table has under 20,000 clones, around 80% seen once. The source material was CD4+ or CD8+ T cells sorted from blood, sampled in a trial of the OX40 agonist ivuxolimab. Receptor source: an adult with an advanced solid tumor such as melanoma, head and neck, liver or kidney cancer.

This clone came up a few times. The rearrangement links TRBV28 to TRBJ1-2, with 7 positions matching TRBD1. The germline V gene has CDR1 MDHEN and CDR2 SYDVKM. Losses at the gene ends were 4 bases for V and 0 bases for J; bases not matched to a gene: 11. The CDR3 consists of 17 residues. DNA for the CDR3: TGTGCCAGCAGTTACGCCGCGGTGCAGGGGGCTAACTATGGCTACACCTTC. Protein product: CASSYAAVQGANYGYTF.

The chain has TRBV10-3 and TRBJ2-1; D uncertain. The V gene lost 10 bases and the J gene lost 0 bases, with 10 bases spanning the gap. CDR3 length equals 13 residues. Per the germline V gene, CDR1 is ENHRY and CDR2 is SYGVKD. In DNA form, the CDR3 reads TGTGCCAGCGGTTTCGGCTCCTACAATGAGCAGTTCTTC. The encoded protein is CASGFGSYNEQFF.

J is TRBJ2-1 and V is TRBV27; 8 bases are shared with TRBD1. Germline V gene lookup returns CDR1 MNHEY and CDR2 SMNVEV (reference sequence). J lost 2 bases, V lost 5 bases, and 8 bases had no gene match. This CDR3 has 16 amino acids. The DNA for the CDR3 is TGTGCCAGCAGTCCACCCCCGGGACAGGCCTACAATGAGCAGTTCTTC. It encodes CASSPPPGQAYNEQFF.

The chain joins TRBV6-5 to TRBJ1-5; D uncertain. The CDR3 contains 12 residues. Per the germline V gene, CDR1 is MNHEY and CDR2 is SVGAGI. The V and J ends lost 0 bases and 9 bases respectively, with 6 bases between them. In DNA form, the CDR3 reads TGTGCCAGCAGTTACTCCAAGAGGCCCCAGCATTTT. It specifies CASSYSKRPQHF.

The chain uses TRBV7-9 and TRBJ1-1; D unresolved. V lost 0 bases and J 6 bases, leaving 8 bases between the germline ends. Germline-derived CDR1 and CDR2 are SEHNR and FQNEAQ (reference sequence). The CDR3 is 13 amino acids. The CDR3 coding sequence is TGTGCCAGCAGCTTAGCCGCAGGCCCTGAAGCTTTCTTT. Its protein product is CASSLAAGPEAFF.

CDR3 coding DNA: TGTGCCAGCAGCTCTCAACAGGGGTTCACAGATACGCAGTATTTT. It codes for CASSSQQGFTDTQYF. This sequence joins TRBV7-9 and TRBJ2-3; 7 bases are a match to TRBD1. Germline CDR1 is SEHNR and CDR2 is FQNEAQ (reference sequence). The CDR3 is 15 amino acids. V was clipped by 4 bases and J by 2 bases; unmatched bases: 6.

This clone has more than one count but fewer than ten. The chain uses TRBV5-6 and TRBJ1-2; D gene ambiguous. The CDR3 sequence is 15 residues long. V was shortened by 6 bases and J by 2 bases, with 17 bases between the two germline ends. The germline gives CDR1 SGHDT, CDR2 YYEEEE. The CDR3 region is CASNLRTATNYGYTF. CDR3 in DNA: TGTGCCAGCAATTTGCGGACCGCAACCAACTATGGCTACACCTTC.

V and J are TRBV21-1 and TRBJ1-5. TRBV21-1 is marked as a pseudogene. The length of the CDR3 is 13 residues. The CDR3 reads CASSKVRDQPQHF. The CDR3 DNA reads as TGTGCCAGCAGCAAAGTGAGGGATCAGCCCCAGCATTTT.

This rearrangement joins TRBV27 to TRBJ2-1; TRBD2 matches 8 bases. The CDR3 extends over 14 amino acids. V trimming: 6 bases; J trimming: 4 bases; junction bases outside the gene matches: 5. Germline CDR1 MNHEY, CDR2 SMNVEV (reference sequence). As DNA, the CDR3 is TGTGCCAGCAGCTTAACTAGCGGATACAATGAGCAGTTCTTC. Translating it yields CASSLTSGYNEQFF.

V gene TRBV11-3 combines with J gene TRBJ2-1; the D call may be TRBD1 or TRBD2 (5 bases each). CDR3 length equals 15 residues. Trimming pared 0 bases from V and 7 bases from J, leaving 13 bases between. Per germline, CDR1 SGHNT and CDR2 YENEEA. The CDR3 DNA sequence: TGTGCCAGCAGCTTAGACCGGGGCTACTGGAATGAGCAGTTCTTC. Its protein is CASSLDRGYWNEQFF.

The V gene is TRBV5-1, the J gene TRBJ1-6; 8 positions match TRBD1. The germline gives CDR1 SGHRS, CDR2 YFSETQ. The V segment lost 4 bases and the J segment 7 bases; nucleotides outside the gene matches: 7. The CDR3 extends over 15 amino acids. This CDR3 reads CASSRGGQANSPLHF. As DNA, the CDR3 is TGCGCCAGCAGCAGGGGGGGACAGGCGAATTCACCCCTCCACTTT.

V gene TRBV5-5 combines with J gene TRBJ2-6, with D perhaps being TRBD1 or TRBD2 (5 bases each). Trimming left V 5 bases short and J 0 bases short, with 24 bases between. The CDR3 loop spans 20 amino acids. Germline CDR1 and CDR2: SGHKS and YYEKEE (reference sequence). The chain's CDR3 is CASRNAGAGTADSGANVLTF. The CDR3 region has the DNA TGTGCCAGCAGGAATGCCGGGGCAGGGACGGCAGACTCTGGGGCCAACGTCCTGACTTTC.

This clone occurred a few times. This sequence joins TRBV29-1 and TRBJ2-1; D ambiguous. Germline loops: CDR1 SQVTM, CDR2 ANQGSEA. The germline V and J ends were trimmed by 0 bases and 7 bases, with 10 bases remaining between them. The CDR3 loop spans 13 amino acids. The CDR3 sequence is CSVEERLSNEQFF. CDR3 in DNA: TGCAGCGTTGAAGAGCGTCTCTCAAATGAGCAGTTCTTC.